This T cell receptor (beta chain) comes out of a study of blood T cell repertoires in COVID-19. Study background: The study drew acute and convalescent COVID-19 samples from the United States, Italy and Spain. T cells, B-cell-depleted T cells, or PBMCs provided the cDNA or gDNA that served as material.

The CDR3 covers 14 residues. From germline, CDR1 is MNHEY and CDR2 SMNVEV (reference sequence). Trimming stripped 1 base from V and 1 base from J, with 7 bases between. Profiled with immunoSEQ multiplex PCR; TCRdb holds only in-frame clones, not every one. The sample carries about 260,000 clones, around 89% recorded once. Individuals drawn from approximately 22 US areas were roughly 18 to 95 years old. Clinical history reported by participants formed the basis on which cohorts were assigned. Sequencing was carried out using PBMCs or T cells enriched from blood (not recorded which). The sequence derives from a woman in her thirties or forties with acute COVID-19. This chain joins TRBV27 and TRBJ1-1; possible D gene TRBD1, 5 bases. The CDR3 sequence is CASSLLGGNTEAFF. The CDR3 nucleotides read TGTGCCAGCAGTTTATTGGGGGGGAACACTGAAGCTTTCTTT.